One sample yielded the 29 T cell receptor beta chains listed below, sequenced in a study of T cell clonotyping in hematopoietic cell transplantation. TCRdb's table, derived via immunoSEQ multiplex PCR, lists solely in-frame clones and lacks some. The sample holds under 7,500 clones, approximately 88% seen once. The sample consisted of peripheral blood mononuclear cells, taken 100 days after allogeneic stem cell transplant. The source of these receptors is a male patient between 40 and 49 years old who had an allogeneic stem cell transplant from an unrelated donor, so the T cells may come from the graft donor. Some clones in this sample may be carry-over from other donors' samples.

The genes are TRBV7-8 and TRBJ1-2; D is perhaps TRBD1 (6 bases). Trimming took off 1 base at V and 4 bases at J, with 16 bases between the two ends. This CDR3 contains 16 residues. Germline assignment: CDR1 SGHVS and CDR2 FQNEAQ. The CDR3 region is CASSLGQGRRGYGYTF. The CDR3 DNA is TGTGCCAGCAGCTTAGGCCAGGGGCGCAGGGGCTATGGCTACACCTTC.

The chain is built from TRBV5-1 and TRBJ1-1, with 7 bases aligning to TRBD1. With V trimmed by 2 bases and J by 1 base, 5 bases remained unmatched. The V gene's germline CDR1 is SGHRS and CDR2 YFSETQ. The CDR3 spans 15 residues. CDR3 region: CASSFPRGENTEAFF. CDR3 nucleotides: TGCGCCAGCAGCTTCCCCAGGGGGGAGAACACTGAAGCTTTCTTT.

The chain combines TRBV11-3 with TRBJ2-6; D unresolved. With 0 bases removed from V and 0 bases from J, the gap between germline ends came to 3 bases. CDR1 SGHNT and CDR2 YENEEA come from the germline V gene. The CDR3 contains 15 residues. The CDR3 reads CASSLDSSGANVLTF. The DNA for the CDR3 is TGTGCCAGCAGCTTAGACAGCTCTGGGGCCAACGTCCTGACTTTC.

This clone was detected only a few times. The rearrangement links TRBV19 to TRBJ1-2; 8 nucleotides line up with TRBD1. Germline CDR1 is LNHDA and CDR2 is SQIVND (reference sequence). The CDR3 covers 14 residues. J lost 8 bases, V lost 4 bases, and 9 bases had no gene match. The DNA of the CDR3 is TGTGCCAGTAGTAGTGTTGGCAGGGGGCCGGGCTACACCTTC. This codes for CASSSVGRGPGYTF.

The chain couples TRBV30 to TRBJ1-1; D might be TRBD1 (5 bases). The V end lost 2 bases, the J end lost 8 bases, and 15 bases lay between the germline ends. Germline CDR1 is GTSNPN and CDR2 is SVGIG (reference sequence). The CDR3 totals 13 residues. DNA of the CDR3: TGTGCCTGGAGTATAACCAGGGCTGGGGAAGCTTTCTTT. This encodes CAWSITRAGEAFF.

The chain couples TRBV9 to TRBJ1-6; 9 bases map to TRBD1. V was clipped by 5 bases and J by 10 bases; unmatched bases: 13. The CDR3 runs 16 residues. Germline values: CDR1 SGDLS, CDR2 YYNGEE. The CDR3 coding sequence is TGTGCCAGCAGTGTTACCGGGACAGGGTGTGCGTCACCCCTCCACTTT. Translated: CASSVTGTGCASPLHF.

The V and J genes are TRBV25-1 and TRBJ2-7; D is unclear. V dropped 4 bases and J dropped 2 bases, with 9 bases sitting between them. The CDR3 consists of 13 residues. Germline V gene lookup returns CDR1 MGHDK and CDR2 SYGVNS. CDR3 protein: CASSALETYEQYF. CDR3 nucleotides: TGTGCCAGCAGTGCCCTGGAAACCTACGAGCAGTACTTC.

The chain employs TRBV5-6 and TRBJ1-5; D is unclear. Trimming took 0 bases from V and 0 from J, leaving 7 bases between them. The CDR3 totals 15 residues. CDR1 and CDR2 (germline): SGHDT, YYEEEE. The CDR3 nucleotides read TGTGCCAGCAGCTTGGCCGGGAGTAGCAATCAGCCCCAGCATTTT. As protein: CASSLAGSSNQPQHF. The full variable domain, rest sourced from reference TRBV5-6 and TRBJ1-5, is DAGVTQSPTHLIKTRGQQVTLRCSPKSGHDTVSWYQQALGQGPQFIFQYYEEEERQRGNFPDRFSGHQFPNYSSELNVNALLLGDSALYLCASSLAGSSNQPQHFGDGTRLSIL.

V gene TRBV29-1 combines with J gene TRBJ2-1; 10 nucleotides match TRBD1. Germline V gene data show CDR1 as SQVTM and CDR2 as ANQGSEA. The V and J ends lost 3 bases and 7 bases, in that order; junction bases with no gene match: 3. The CDR3 length is 13 residues. Written as DNA, the CDR3 is TGCAGCGTTGACGGGACAGGGGTAAATGAGCAGTTCTTC. Translated, it gives CSVDGTGVNEQFF.

In this sample, this clone turned up once. V and J are TRBV29-1 and TRBJ2-2, with a possible D match to TRBD2 (5 bases). The V end was cut by 0 bases, the J end by 4 bases, with 18 bases between. CDR1 and CDR2 (germline): SQVTM, ANQGSEA. CDR3 length: 17 residues. The CDR3 nucleotides are TGCAGCGTTGAAGAACCCTCCCGGGGTCGGATCACCGGGGAGCTGTTTTTT. Translation: CSVEEPSRGRITGELFF.

The chain uses TRBV27 and TRBJ2-3, with D tentatively TRBD1 or TRBD2 (5 bases each). V gave up 4 bases and J gave up 1 base, with 18 bases separating them. Germline lookup yields CDR1 MNHEY and CDR2 SMNVEV (reference sequence). This CDR3 contains 17 residues. The CDR3 loop reads CASSYLLGEPGTDTQYF. The CDR3 DNA reads as TGTGCCAGCAGTTACCTACTAGGGGAACCCGGCACAGATACGCAGTATTTT.

The chain recombines TRBV7-8 with TRBJ1-4; perhaps TRBD1 as D (5 bases). CDR1 and CDR2 (germline): SGHVS, FQNEAQ. The CDR3 has 13 amino acids. V shed 2 bases and J shed 8 bases, with 9 bases lying between them. The CDR3 spells CASSLQGLEKLFF. The CDR3 DNA follows: TGTGCCAGCAGCTTACAGGGTTTAGAAAAACTGTTTTTT.

The count of this clone is one. The J gene is TRBJ2-1, the V gene TRBV2; 7 bases align to TRBD2. This CDR3 is 15 amino acids long. The J segment lost 3 bases and the V segment lost 5 bases, leaving 7 bases of the junction unmatched. Germline V gene sequence: CDR1 SNHLY, CDR2 FYNNEI. Here the CDR3 DNA reads TGTGCCAGCAGTCCCCGGGGGGAGTTCTACAATGAGCAGTTCTTC. It yields the protein CASSPRGEFYNEQFF.

This clone was observed a single time. The chain couples TRBV25-1 to TRBJ2-3, with TRBD2 identical over 10 bases. Germline CDR1 MGHDK, CDR2 SYGVNS. The V segment lost 3 bases and the J segment 3 bases; nucleotides outside the gene matches: 3. The CDR3 runs 15 residues. CDR3 protein: CASSEGLAITDTQYF. The DNA of the CDR3 is TGTGCCAGCAGTGAGGGACTAGCGATAACAGATACGCAGTATTTT.

The genes are TRBV7-6 and TRBJ2-7, with 9 bases lining up with TRBD1. CDR3 length: 17 amino acids. Germline values: CDR1 SGHVS, CDR2 FNYEAQ. Unmatched junction bases numbered 8, after V lost 0 bases and J lost 2 bases. CDR3 sequence reads: CASSLAGTGRLTYEQYF. The CDR3, as DNA: TGTGCCAGCAGCTTAGCCGGGACAGGGCGTTTAACCTACGAGCAGTACTTC.

V is TRBV7-9 and J is TRBJ2-7; 7 nucleotides align to TRBD1. Looked up from germline, CDR1 is SEHNR and CDR2 is FQNEAQ (reference sequence). The CDR3 loop spans 14 amino acids. Unmatched junction bases numbered 4, after V lost 3 bases and J lost 2 bases. The CDR3 region has the DNA TGTGCCAGCAGCTTTACAGGGGTCACCTACGAGCAGTACTTC. It is translated as CASSFTGVTYEQYF.

About this clone itself: One end of the junction varies from germline; a read error may be responsible. The chain joins TRBV28 to TRBJ2-7; D not certain. CDR1 and CDR2 (germline): MDHEN, SYDVKM. The CDR3 extends over 11 amino acids. Written as DNA, the CDR3 is TGTGCCGGCAGTCCCTACTACGAGCAGTACTTC. This sequence encodes CAGSPYYEQYF.

The chain links TRBV2 to TRBJ1-2; no clear D gene. V was clipped by 8 bases and J by 3 bases, with 7 bases between them. Per germline, CDR1 SNHLY and CDR2 FYNNEI. The CDR3 runs 11 residues. In DNA form, the CDR3 reads TGTGCCAGCCTTAGATACTATGGCTACACCTTC. Protein sequence: CASLRYYGYTF.

The chain recombines TRBV7-2 with TRBJ2-7; perhaps D is TRBD1 or TRBD2 (5 bases each). Germline values: CDR1 SGHTA, CDR2 FQGNSA. The CDR3 sequence is 14 residues long. V gave up 1 base and J gave up 1 base, with 8 bases separating them. CDR3: CASSLGGGSYEQYF. The CDR3 coding sequence is TGTGCCAGCAGCTTAGGTGGGGGTTCCTACGAGCAGTACTTC.

V and J are TRBV5-6 and TRBJ2-2; perhaps TRBD2 as D (6 bases). CDR3 length equals 16 residues. V lost 5 bases, J lost 2 bases, and 16 bases lay in between. The germline V gene encodes CDR1 SGHDT and CDR2 YYEEEE. CDR3 sequence reads: CASSPITGDNTGELFF. Here the CDR3 DNA reads TGTGCCAGCAGTCCGATCACGGGGGATAACACCGGGGAGCTGTTTTTT.

The chain uses TRBV11-2 and TRBJ1-1, with D unresolved. The CDR3 is 13 residues long. Germline V lookup: CDR1 SGHAT, CDR2 FQNNGV. Trimming pared 6 bases from V and 1 base from J, leaving 9 bases between. The CDR3 DNA reads as TGTGCCAGCAGTTGGACCGAGAACACTGAAGCTTTCTTT. It encodes CASSWTENTEAFF.

This clone was detected once. This chain links TRBV6-6 with TRBJ1-4, with a possible D match to TRBD1 (5 bases). CDR1 is MNHNY and CDR2 is SVGAGI in the germline V gene (reference sequence). The CDR3 length is 14 residues. The V end was cut by 6 bases, the J end by 7 bases, with 15 bases between. The DNA for the CDR3 is TGTGCCAGCAGCCCCCCAGGGTCGGTTGAAAAACTGTTTTTT. This codes for CASSPPGSVEKLFF.

Only one count was recorded for this clone. The chain has TRBV9 and TRBJ1-4, with D hard to call. The CDR3 has 13 residues. Trimming left V 4 bases short and J 7 bases short, with 11 bases between. CDR1 is SGDLS and CDR2 is YYNGEE in the germline V gene. In DNA form, the CDR3 reads TGTGCCAGCAGCCCCCTCGATGGTGAAAAACTGTTTTTT. Residues: CASSPLDGEKLFF.

The V call is TRBV5-6, the J call TRBJ1-2, with 9 bases matching TRBD1. Germline-derived CDR1 and CDR2 are SGHDT and YYEEEE. V gave up 3 bases and J gave up 8 bases; unmatched junction bases: 20. This CDR3 is 18 amino acids long. The CDR3 sequence: CASSSSYAIGTGFFGYTF. The CDR3 DNA is TGTGCCAGCAGCTCGTCCTATGCAATAGGGACAGGGTTTTTCGGCTACACCTTC.

The CDR3 DNA is TGTGCCAGCAGTGACAGGGACAGGGGGACAGATACGCAGTATTTT. This translates into CASSDRDRGTDTQYF. The chain combines TRBV6-4 with TRBJ2-3; 11 bases line up with TRBD1. Losses at the gene ends were 2 bases for V and 3 bases for J; bases not matched to a gene: 1. CDR1 and CDR2 from the germline V gene are MRHNA and SNTAGT. This CDR3 contains 15 residues.

The rearrangement uses TRBV19 and TRBJ2-7, with a weak D call TRBD1 (5 bases). V was clipped by 4 bases and J by 3 bases, with 10 bases between them. The CDR3 length is 13 residues. Germline lookup yields CDR1 LNHDA and CDR2 SQIVND (reference sequence). The CDR3 here is CASSSDRHYEQYF. CDR3 DNA sequence: TGTGCCAGTAGTAGCGACAGACACTACGAGCAGTACTTC.

This sequence joins TRBV5-1 and TRBJ2-7; 12 nucleotides line up with TRBD2. The J segment lost 5 bases and the V segment lost 2 bases, leaving 5 bases of the junction unmatched. The CDR3 has 15 residues. CDR1 SGHRS and CDR2 YFSETQ come from the germline V gene. For the CDR3, the DNA is TGCGCCAGCAGCTTAACTAGCGGGAGGACGGACGAGCAGTACTTC. Protein product: CASSLTSGRTDEQYF.

V usage is TRBV19 and J usage is TRBJ2-3; 8 nucleotides agree with TRBD2. Germline V lookup: CDR1 LNHDA, CDR2 SQIVND (reference sequence). The length of the CDR3 is 14 residues. The junction had 7 bases not matched to a gene; V was cut back by 6 bases and J by 5 bases. CDR3 sequence: CASRLGGTRDTQYF. For the CDR3, the DNA is TGTGCCAGTAGATTGGGGGGGACTAGAGATACGCAGTATTTT. The full variable domain, rest sourced from reference TRBV19 and TRBJ2-3, is DGGITQSPKYLFRKEGQNVTLSCEQNLNHDAMYWYRQDPGQGLRLIYYSQIVNDFQKGDIAEGYSVSREKKESFPLTVTSAQKNPTAFYLCASRLGGTRDTQYFGPGTRLTVL.

CDR3 residues: CSAADRDYGYTF. The CDR3 nucleotides read TGCAGCGCGGCCGACAGGGACTATGGCTACACCTTC. The V and J genes are TRBV29-1 and TRBJ1-2, with 7 bases identical to TRBD1. The CDR3 totals 12 residues. CDR1 and CDR2 (germline): SQVTM, ANQGSEA. V shed 7 bases and J 3 bases; nucleotides not matched to a gene: 5.